This TCR beta chain derives from a study of regulatory T cells in long-lasting Graves disease. Background on the study: Over 5 years on antithyroid drugs plus positive TSH receptor antibodies marked Graves' disease as persistent. The study, taken as a whole, reports: Persistent disease was characterized by preferential usage of TRBV28, TRBJ1-2 and TRBJ2-5. Analysis covered peripheral blood alone, not thyroid tissue.

This CDR3 region has 14 residues. Trimming at V came to 4 bases and at J to 4 bases, leaving 3 bases not matched to a gene. Time point specified: persistent/refractory GD, antithyroid drugs over 5 years with positive TRAb. PBMC-derived RNA was used for the TCR library. Graves' disease diagnosis was established per American Thyroid Association guidelines. Turning to this clonotype: Its antigen is undetermined.

iRepertoire HTBI primers and Arm-PCR of CDR3 regions built TCR beta libraries. MiXCR, applied by TCRdb to the multiplex PCR reads, yields one record per CDR3 protein. The table records around 510,000 distinct CDR3 sequences, around 20% of them present only once. The gene calls are TRBV12-3 or TRBV12-4 and TRBJ1-3, with 8 bases matching TRBD1. The clonotype originates from a female donor with Graves disease. The input for sequencing was peripheral blood mononuclear cells (PBMCs), taken when the disease was refractory, from a patient treated with antithyroid drugs. The DNA of the CDR3 is TGTGCCAGCAGTTACCGGACAGGGGGAAACACCATATATTTT. It codes for CASSYRTGGNTIYF.